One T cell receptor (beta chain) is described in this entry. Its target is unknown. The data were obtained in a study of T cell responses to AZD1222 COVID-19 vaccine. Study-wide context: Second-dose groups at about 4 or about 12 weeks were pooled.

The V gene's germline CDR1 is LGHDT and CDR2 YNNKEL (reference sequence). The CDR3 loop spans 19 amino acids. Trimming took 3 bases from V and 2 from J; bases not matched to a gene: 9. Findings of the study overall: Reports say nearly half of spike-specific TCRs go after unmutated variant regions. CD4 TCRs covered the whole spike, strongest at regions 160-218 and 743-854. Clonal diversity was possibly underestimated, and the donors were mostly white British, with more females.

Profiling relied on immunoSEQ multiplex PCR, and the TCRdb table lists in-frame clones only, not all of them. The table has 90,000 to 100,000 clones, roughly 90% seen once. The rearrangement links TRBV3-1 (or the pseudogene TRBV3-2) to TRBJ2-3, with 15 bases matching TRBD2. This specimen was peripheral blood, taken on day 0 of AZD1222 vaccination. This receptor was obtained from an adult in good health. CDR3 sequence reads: CASSHRTSGRAYFTDTQYF. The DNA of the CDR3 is TGTGCCAGCAGCCATCGGACTAGCGGGAGGGCCTATTTCACAGATACGCAGTATTTT.